This T cell receptor beta chain emerged from a study of beta chain features in type 1 diabetes. The ends lost 1 base at V and 7 bases at J; junction bases unmatched: 4. This CDR3 has 15 amino acids. CDR1 is LNHNV, CDR2 YYDKDF, per germline (reference sequence). Every isolated RNA sample was fully reverse transcribed, so sequencing captured expressed TCRB transcripts. The repertoire was sequenced with immunoSEQ multiplex PCR; TCRdb's copy has only in-frame clones and lacks some. The sample gives 200,000 to 250,000 clones, over 12% of which show up once; approximately 0.024% is in the top ten. The chain joins TRBV15 to TRBJ1-5; 10 bases match TRBD1. Sequences were obtained from naive CD4+ T cells from blood. The receptor comes from a woman between 40 and 55 years old in good health. The CDR3 loop is CATSRGKTGGQPQHF. CDR3 in DNA: TGTGCCACCAGCAGAGGGAAGACAGGGGGCCAGCCCCAGCATTTT.